This T cell receptor (beta chain) was captured by sequencing in a study of regulatory T cells in long-lasting Graves disease. This clonotype came up many times. The germline V gene has CDR1 SEHNR and CDR2 FQNEAQ (reference sequence). The CDR3 totals 17 residues. The V and J ends lost 2 bases and 1 base, in that order; junction bases with no gene match: 7. The authors built TCR beta libraries using iRepertoire HTBI primers and Arm-PCR of CDR3 regions. TCRdb redid the calling of the multiplex PCR reads with MiXCR, one entry per CDR3 protein. The sample lists 680,000 or so distinct CDR3 sequences, less than 20% occurring once. Time point indicated: newly diagnosed GD, antithyroid drugs for less than 3 months. Isolated PBMC RNA provided the starting material for the TCR library. These sequences were also reported in another study, on T cells in Graves' hyperthyroidism and ophthalmopathy.

This chain uses TRBV7-9 with TRBJ2-7; 11 bases agree with TRBD2. The sample in question was peripheral blood mononuclear cells (PBMCs), obtained at new diagnosis, from a patient treated with antithyroid drugs. This sequence was found in a woman in her twenties or thirties with Graves disease. CDR3 in DNA: TGTGCCAGCAGCTTACGCCCGACTAGCGGGACGTCCTACGAGCAGTACTTC. Protein product: CASSLRPTSGTSYEQYF.